These 28 T cell receptor beta chains were all obtained from the same sample, sequenced in a study of technical replicates of blood from several donors. Clones were sequenced by immunoSEQ multiplex PCR, and TCRdb holds only the in-frame ones, with some missing. The top ten hold 0.41% of the sample, which has roughly 79,000 clones, more than 85% seen once. Material: T cells isolated from PBMCs. These TCRs come from a human donor in good health.

V gene TRBV6-6 combines with J gene TRBJ1-4; TRBD1 agrees at 8 bases. The CDR3 totals 13 residues. The V gene end was trimmed by 11 bases and the J gene end by 8 bases; junction bases not matched to a gene: 10. Germline V gives CDR1 MNHNY, CDR2 SVGAGI (reference sequence). Here the CDR3 reads CAVTGGIREKLFF. Here the CDR3 DNA reads TGTGCCGTAACAGGGGGGATAAGGGAAAAACTGTTTTTT.

The rearrangement joins TRBV5-1 to TRBJ2-2; possible D gene TRBD1, 6 bases. V lost 2 bases and J lost 2, with 10 bases in between. In germline, CDR1 is SGHRS, CDR2 YFSETQ. The CDR3 is 15 amino acids. CDR3 sequence: CASSFSGDNTGELFF. In DNA form, the CDR3 reads TGCGCCAGCAGCTTTTCAGGGGACAACACCGGGGAGCTGTTTTTT.

The V call is TRBV5-1, the J call TRBJ1-1; TRBD1 matches 7 bases. V dropped 4 bases and J dropped 5; count of bases not matched to a gene: 5. This CDR3 is 13 amino acids long. Looked up from germline, CDR1 is SGHRS and CDR2 is YFSETQ. The DNA of the CDR3 is TGCGCCAGCAGCCATACAGGGGCTACTGAAGCTTTCTTT. It translates to CASSHTGATEAFF.

This clone showed up just once. This chain joins TRBV30 and TRBJ1-5, with TRBD1 identical over 8 bases. Per germline, CDR1 GTSNPN and CDR2 SVGIG (reference sequence). The CDR3 totals 13 residues. Trimming at V came to 4 bases and at J to 7 bases, leaving 6 bases not matched to a gene. CDR3 loop: CAWTDRGMQPQHF. CDR3 DNA: TGTGCCTGGACTGACAGGGGTATGCAGCCCCAGCATTTT.

This chain uses TRBV10-2 with TRBJ1-5, with 7 bases that match TRBD1. The CDR3 contains 16 residues. CDR1 and CDR2 (germline): WSHSY, SAAADI. J gave up 0 bases and V 4 bases, and 6 bases lay outside the gene matches. CDR3 region: CASSGGTDVSNQPQHF. CDR3 DNA sequence: TGCGCCAGCAGTGGAGGGACAGATGTTAGCAATCAGCCCCAGCATTTT.

V usage is TRBV11-2 and J usage is TRBJ2-1, with D unclear. Trimming shortened V by 4 bases and J by 3 bases, and 7 bases separated the two germline ends. Germline V gene sequence: CDR1 SGHAT, CDR2 FQNNGV. This CDR3 has 13 amino acids. The CDR3 reads CASSSSIYNEQFF. CDR3 nucleotides: TGTGCCAGCAGCTCCTCTATCTACAATGAGCAGTTCTTC.

This sequence joins TRBV5-6 and TRBJ2-7; the match to TRBD1 covers 8 bases. V shed 4 bases, J shed 4 bases, and the junction held 16 bases outside the gene matches. This CDR3 contains 17 residues. Germline lookup yields CDR1 SGHDT and CDR2 YYEEEE. The CDR3 loop is CASSALQGARDTYEQYF. The CDR3, as DNA: TGTGCCAGCAGCGCGCTCCAGGGGGCCCGAGACACTTACGAGCAGTACTTC.

The CDR3 region is CASRTVLLLNTEAFF. CDR3 coding DNA: TGTGCCAGCAGGACAGTACTTCTTCTGAACACTGAAGCTTTCTTT. This sequence joins TRBV11-2 and TRBJ1-1, with a weak D call TRBD1 (5 bases). CDR1 SGHAT and CDR2 FQNNGV come from the germline V gene. V was pared by 6 bases and J by 0 bases, with 14 bases between. The CDR3 spans 15 residues.

The rearrangement uses TRBV9 and TRBJ2-2, with TRBD1 matching 10 bases. The CDR3 runs to 14 residues. The V gene's germline CDR1 is SGDLS and CDR2 YYNGEE. V trimming: 4 bases; J trimming: 5 bases; junction bases outside the gene matches: 2. CDR3 sequence: CASSRTGGTGELFF. CDR3 nucleotide sequence: TGTGCCAGCAGCCGGACAGGGGGTACCGGGGAGCTGTTTTTT.

The V call is TRBV5-1, the J call TRBJ2-3; 11 bases fit TRBD2. CDR1 and CDR2 (germline): SGHRS, YFSETQ. V trimming: 3 bases; J trimming: 1 base; junction bases outside the gene matches: 4. The CDR3 sequence is 16 residues long. DNA for the CDR3: TGCGCCAGCAGCTCCGAACTAGCGGGGGGCACAGATACGCAGTATTTT. This sequence encodes CASSSELAGGTDTQYF.

J is TRBJ2-3 and V is TRBV5-1; D remains ambiguous. The germline gives CDR1 SGHRS, CDR2 YFSETQ. V lost 0 bases and J lost 3, with 14 bases in between. This CDR3 contains 16 residues. The CDR3 here is CASSLDDTQGTDTQYF. CDR3 coding DNA: TGCGCCAGCAGCTTGGACGACACGCAAGGAACAGATACGCAGTATTTT. Full variable domain (outside the CDR3, taken from reference TRBV5-1 and TRBJ2-3): KAGVTQTPRYLIKTRGQQVTLSCSPISGHRSVSWYQQTPGQGLQFLFEYFSETQRNKGNFPGRFSGRQFSNSRSEMNVSTLELGDSALYLCASSLDDTQGTDTQYFGPGTRLTVL.

This chain joins TRBV10-3 and TRBJ1-1; 7 bases agree with TRBD1. Germline values: CDR1 ENHRY, CDR2 SYGVKD. Unmatched junction bases numbered 4, after V lost 4 bases and J lost 11 bases. This CDR3 comprises 11 residues. The CDR3 DNA reads as TGTGCCATCAGTGTACAGGGGTCGGCTTTCTTT. This translates into CAISVQGSAFF.

J is TRBJ1-1 and V is TRBV7-8; 7 nucleotides align to TRBD1. Germline V gene lookup returns CDR1 SGHVS and CDR2 FQNEAQ. The V and J ends lost 3 bases and 3 bases, in that order; junction bases with no gene match: 13. The CDR3 is 17 residues long. CDR3 DNA sequence: TGTGCCAGCAGCTTCTCGATGCTCCAGGGGGGAGACACTGAAGCTTTCTTT. Translated: CASSFSMLQGGDTEAFF.

This clone has a handful of counts. The gene calls are TRBV7-3 and TRBJ2-1, with 10 bases fitting TRBD1. This CDR3 region has 15 residues. J gave up 6 bases and V 2 bases, and 4 bases lay outside the gene matches. Germline assignment: CDR1 SGHTA and CDR2 FQGTGA. CDR3 nucleotide sequence: TGTGCCAGCAGCTTAGGACAGGGGGGGGCCAATGAGCAGTTCTTC. It yields the protein CASSLGQGGANEQFF.

The chain employs TRBV6-5 and TRBJ2-1; TRBD2 might be the D (6 bases). The germline CDR1 and CDR2 sequences are MNHEY and SVGAGI. V lost 0 bases to trimming and J lost 7 bases, with 16 bases between them. The CDR3 contains 16 residues. The CDR3 loop is CASSYSKAGRRNEQFF. For the CDR3, the DNA is TGTGCCAGCAGTTACTCCAAAGCGGGCCGGCGGAATGAGCAGTTCTTC.

The chain links TRBV18 to TRBJ1-3; weak D call: TRBD1 (6 bases). Trimming removed 0 bases from V and 0 bases from J, with 18 bases in between. Per germline, CDR1 KGHSH and CDR2 LQKENI. The CDR3 contains 19 residues. In DNA form, the CDR3 reads TGTGCCAGCTCACCACCGGGGGCCTACCTCTCGAGCTCTGGAAACACCATATATTTT. Its translation: CASSPPGAYLSSSGNTIYF.

The sample holds one count of this clone. This sequence joins TRBV7-8 and TRBJ2-3; 8 bases map to TRBD2. Germline loops: CDR1 SGHVS, CDR2 FQNEAQ. The CDR3 is made up of 15 amino acids. Losses at the gene ends were 5 bases for V and 5 bases for J; bases not matched to a gene: 9. In nucleotides, the CDR3 is TGTGCCAGCAGCGAGGGAGCGGGAGTGTTAGATACGCAGTATTTT. This sequence encodes CASSEGAGVLDTQYF. Looking up the rest from reference TRBV7-8 and TRBJ2-3 gives the full variable domain: GAGVSQSPRYKVAKRGQDVALRCDPISGHVSLFWYQQALGQGPEFLTYFQNEAQLDKSGLPSDRFFAERPEGSVSTLKIQRTQQEDSAVYLCASSEGAGVLDTQYFGPGTRLTVL.

This chain links TRBV4-1 with TRBJ2-2, with TRBD1 identical over 10 bases. CDR1 is MGHRA, CDR2 YSYEKL, per germline. J gave up 4 bases and V 4 bases, and 0 bases lay outside the gene matches. The length of the CDR3 is 14 residues. Written as DNA, the CDR3 is TGCGCCAGCAGCCGGACAGGGGGCACCGGGGAGCTGTTTTTT. It yields the protein CASSRTGGTGELFF.

The chain recombines TRBV4-3 with TRBJ2-5; D may be TRBD2 (5 bases). The CDR3 is 15 residues long. Germline V CDR1 and CDR2: LGHNA, YSLEER. Trimming took off 1 base at V and 2 bases at J, with 11 bases between the two ends. In DNA form, the CDR3 reads TGCGCCAGCAGCCAAGTATCCGGAGGACAAGAGACCCAGTACTTC. This encodes CASSQVSGGQETQYF.

The chain employs TRBV10-1 and TRBJ1-2, with D uncertain. The CDR3 has 15 amino acids. The germline CDR1 and CDR2 sequences are WNHNN and SYGVQD (reference sequence). V dropped 0 bases and J dropped 6 bases, with 14 bases sitting between them. The CDR3 DNA is TGCGCCAGCAGTGAGTCGAAGGTCGGGGTAAATGGCTACACCTTC. This gives the protein CASSESKVGVNGYTF.

The chain couples TRBV15 to TRBJ2-1; D is perhaps TRBD2 (6 bases). The CDR3 spans 13 residues. Per germline, CDR1 LNHNV and CDR2 YYDKDF (reference sequence). Trimming left V 5 bases short and J 2 bases short, with 7 bases between. CDR3: CATSGGTYNEQFF. The CDR3 DNA is TGTGCCACCAGCGGGGGGACCTACAATGAGCAGTTCTTC.

The chain carries TRBV6-4 and TRBJ2-1; 10 nucleotides line up with TRBD2. The CDR3 runs 14 residues. The trim removed 6 bases at V and 8 bases at J, leaving 7 bases unmatched. Per the germline V gene, CDR1 is MRHNA and CDR2 is SNTAGT. Here the CDR3 DNA reads TGTGCCAGCAGCTTAGCGGGAGGAAACGATGAGCAGTTCTTC. Its translation is CASSLAGGNDEQFF.

This chain links TRBV18 with TRBJ2-2, with D perhaps TRBD2 (5 bases). The V and J ends lost 3 bases and 5 bases respectively, with 10 bases between them. Germline lookup yields CDR1 KGHSH and CDR2 LQKENI. CDR3 length: 14 amino acids. In DNA, the CDR3 is TGTGCCAGCTCACCCCGTCGGGATACCGGGGAGCTGTTTTTT. Protein product: CASSPRRDTGELFF.

The rearrangement links TRBV10-3 to TRBJ1-5; 9 nucleotides agree with TRBD1. The CDR3 totals 17 residues. Unmatched junction bases numbered 14, after V lost 10 bases and J lost 1 base. Germline loops: CDR1 ENHRY, CDR2 SYGVKD. DNA for the CDR3: TGTGCCAGCTCCCGGGACAGGGTTTCGGCGAGCAATCAGCCCCAGCATTTT. Amino acid sequence: CASSRDRVSASNQPQHF.

This chain's CDR3 is CSARDLGLTDTQYF. The CDR3, as DNA: TGCAGCGCTCGAGACTTGGGTTTAACAGATACGCAGTATTTT. The chain carries TRBV29-1 and TRBJ2-3; D remains unclear. This CDR3 has 14 residues. Deletions cut 7 bases from V and 3 bases from J, with 17 bases between. Germline V CDR1 and CDR2: SQVTM, ANQGSEA.

The chain combines TRBV9 with TRBJ1-5; D may be TRBD1 (5 bases). Trimming removed 0 bases at V and 11 bases at J, with 15 bases between. The length of the CDR3 is 14 residues. The germline CDR1 and CDR2 sequences are SGDLS and YYNGEE. The CDR3 spells CASSVGPYEQAQHF. CDR3 nucleotides: TGTGCCAGCAGCGTAGGACCGTACGAACAGGCCCAGCATTTT.

The chain uses TRBV2 and TRBJ2-5; D uncertain. The CDR3 has 11 amino acids. Trimming removed 1 base at V and 8 bases at J, with 5 bases between. Germline-derived CDR1 and CDR2 are SNHLY and FYNNEI. The DNA of the CDR3 is TGTGCCAGCAGTGAAGAGACTACCCAGTACTTC. Residues: CASSEETTQYF.

The rearrangement joins TRBV6-6 to TRBJ2-5; weak D call: TRBD1 (6 bases). Trimming removed 2 bases from V and 5 bases from J, with 15 bases in between. Germline V gene data show CDR1 as MNHNY and CDR2 as SVGAGI (reference sequence). The CDR3 extends over 15 amino acids. In DNA, the CDR3 is TGTGCCAGCAGTTACGGTCAGGGGATGGTGGAGACCCAGTACTTC. Its translation: CASSYGQGMVETQYF.